The 22 T cell receptor beta chains in this list originate from one sample, sequenced in a study of cytomegalovirus exposure and HLA in healthy donors. Here immunoSEQ multiplex PCR was the method, and the copy in TCRdb shows in-frame clones only, minus some. The sample consists of about 64,000 clones, approximately 90% of them appearing once. Sequences were obtained from PBMCs. The receptors shown here come from a woman in her late teens or twenties in good health and CMV-seronegative.

The rearrangement joins TRBV18 to TRBJ2-1, with TRBD2 matching over 9 bases. The germline CDR1 and CDR2 sequences are KGHSH and LQKENI. Trimming removed 3 bases from V and 8 bases from J; junction bases left unmatched: 11. The CDR3 has 16 amino acids. CDR3 sequence (DNA): TGTGCCAGCTCACCTACTTCGGCTAGCGGGGACTATGAGCAGTTCTTC. It codes for CASSPTSASGDYEQFF.

The chain has TRBV29-1 and TRBJ1-3; D is possibly TRBD1 (5 bases). V lost 6 bases, J lost 4 bases, and 10 bases lay in between. Germline V gene lookup returns CDR1 SQVTM and CDR2 ANQGSEA. The CDR3 length is 12 residues. CDR3 bases: TGCAGCGTACCGACAGACGGAAACACCATATATTTT. Translation: CSVPTDGNTIYF.

The chain carries TRBV4-2 and TRBJ1-1, with TRBD1 matching over 7 bases. The CDR3 totals 15 residues. V lost 3 bases, J lost 4 bases, and 8 bases stayed unmatched. Germline V gene sequence: CDR1 LGHNA, CDR2 YNFKEQ. As DNA, the CDR3 is TGTGCCAGCAGCCAGAGGACAGGAGGGTTCACTGAAGCTTTCTTT. It encodes CASSQRTGGFTEAFF.

This chain links TRBV19 with TRBJ2-5; D is ambiguous. Trimming stripped 2 bases from V and 2 bases from J, with 6 bases between. This CDR3 is 13 amino acids long. Germline V gene lookup returns CDR1 LNHDA and CDR2 SQIVND (reference sequence). CDR3 region: CASSISRQETQYF. CDR3 DNA: TGTGCCAGTAGTATAAGCCGGCAAGAGACCCAGTACTTC.

This clone was found many times. J is TRBJ2-7 and V is TRBV27, with 10 positions matching TRBD1. This CDR3 spans 14 amino acids. V was pared by 4 bases and J by 6 bases, with 6 bases of the junction left unmatched. The germline V gene encodes CDR1 MNHEY and CDR2 SMNVEV (reference sequence). The CDR3 here is CASSSVGTGVEQYF. CDR3 nucleotide sequence: TGTGCCAGCAGTTCCGTTGGGACAGGGGTCGAGCAGTACTTC.

The chain couples TRBV18 to TRBJ2-1; TRBD2 might be the D (5 bases). The V gene lost 3 bases and the J gene lost 5 bases, with 8 bases spanning the gap. Germline V gives CDR1 KGHSH, CDR2 LQKENI. The CDR3 extends over 13 amino acids. The CDR3 spells CASSPDSNNEQFF. For the CDR3, the DNA is TGTGCCAGCTCACCGGACTCAAACAATGAGCAGTTCTTC.

The rearrangement links TRBV30 to TRBJ1-2; D gene unclear. The CDR3 is made up of 17 amino acids. V dropped 0 bases and J dropped 4 bases, with 21 bases sitting between them. Looked up from germline, CDR1 is GTSNPN and CDR2 is SVGIG (reference sequence). Written as DNA, the CDR3 is TGTGCCTGGAGTGTACTGGGAGGGCTTGGGCCCACCTATGGCTACACCTTC. It codes for CAWSVLGGLGPTYGYTF.

This clone was observed at least ten times. The chain employs TRBV19 and TRBJ1-5, with D tentatively TRBD1 (6 bases). CDR3 length: 13 amino acids. V dropped 5 bases and J dropped 4 bases, with 9 bases sitting between them. Germline lookup yields CDR1 LNHDA and CDR2 SQIVND (reference sequence). DNA for the CDR3: TGTGCCAGTAGTCCTACAGGGAATCAGCCCCAGCATTTT. Translated, it gives CASSPTGNQPQHF.

V and J are TRBV4-3 and TRBJ2-7; D is perhaps TRBD1 (6 bases). The CDR3 is 14 residues long. In germline, CDR1 is LGHNA, CDR2 YSLEER. Deletions cut 3 bases from V and 2 bases from J, with 11 bases between. In DNA form, the CDR3 reads TGCGCCAGCAGCCATGCCCAGGGGCCCTACGAGCAGTACTTC. Amino acid sequence: CASSHAQGPYEQYF.

CDR3 nucleotide sequence: TGTGCCAGCAGCCATGGACCAGGGTACTTCTTC. The encoded protein is CASSHGPGYFF. The chain combines TRBV14 with TRBJ2-1; possibly TRBD1 for D (5 bases). The length of the CDR3 is 11 residues. The germline gives CDR1 SGHDN, CDR2 FVKESK. V dropped 3 bases and J dropped 16 bases, with 13 bases sitting between them.

The chain links TRBV19 to TRBJ1-1; 7 bases line up with TRBD1. The CDR3 contains 13 residues. After removal of 4 bases from V and 5 bases from J, the junction contained 4 bases not matched to a gene. The germline CDR1 and CDR2 sequences are LNHDA and SQIVND (reference sequence). The CDR3 coding sequence is TGTGCCAGTAGTACACGACAGGGTACTGAAGCTTTCTTT. This encodes CASSTRQGTEAFF. The full variable domain, its missing parts supplied by reference TRBV19 and TRBJ1-1, is DGGITQSPKYLFRKEGQNVTLSCEQNLNHDAMYWYRQDPGQGLRLIYYSQIVNDFQKGDIAEGYSVSREKKESFPLTVTSAQKNPTAFYLCASSTRQGTEAFFGQGTRLTVV.

V is TRBV5-1 and J is TRBJ2-5, with 7 nucleotides matching TRBD2. V shed 5 bases and J 1 base; nucleotides not matched to a gene: 5. The CDR3 runs to 14 residues. Germline assignment: CDR1 SGHRS and CDR2 YFSETQ. CDR3 protein: CASRTSSGQETQYF. In DNA form, the CDR3 reads TGCGCCAGCAGGACGTCTAGCGGCCAAGAGACCCAGTACTTC.

The chain employs TRBV15 and TRBJ2-2, with D possibly being TRBD2 (6 bases). Germline CDR1 LNHNV, CDR2 YYDKDF (reference sequence). Trimming shortened V by 0 bases and J by 0 bases, and 8 bases separated the two germline ends. There are 16 residues in the CDR3. CDR3 nucleotides: TGTGCCACCAGCAGAGAACCGGGAGCGAACACCGGGGAGCTGTTTTTT. It encodes CATSREPGANTGELFF.

The chain recombines TRBV27 with TRBJ2-3, with TRBD1 identical over 9 bases. Germline CDR1 MNHEY, CDR2 SMNVEV (reference sequence). The CDR3 is 16 amino acids. V lost 6 bases and J lost 2; bases outside the gene matches: 9. The CDR3 spells CASSQVGTGFTDTQYF. CDR3 coding DNA: TGTGCCAGCAGCCAGGTGGGGACAGGGTTCACAGATACGCAGTATTTT.

The chain combines TRBV4-2 with TRBJ2-3, with TRBD2 matching 14 bases. The CDR3 runs 17 residues. Germline CDR1 is LGHNA and CDR2 is YNFKEQ. Unmatched junction bases numbered 5, after V lost 0 bases and J lost 6 bases. The CDR3: CASSQEGTSGSGDTQYF. CDR3 coding DNA: TGTGCCAGCAGCCAAGAGGGGACTAGCGGGAGTGGGGATACGCAGTATTTT.

The chain carries TRBV10-3 and TRBJ2-7; 7 bases map to TRBD2. V gave up 10 bases and J gave up 1 base; unmatched junction bases: 10. CDR1 ENHRY and CDR2 SYGVKD come from the germline V gene. The CDR3 is 14 residues long. CDR3: CATARGSGSYEQYF. For the CDR3, the DNA is TGTGCCACCGCTAGGGGTAGCGGGTCCTACGAGCAGTACTTC.

The V and J genes are TRBV4-2 and TRBJ1-4; weak D call: TRBD1 (6 bases). The CDR3 has 16 amino acids. V gave up 1 base and J gave up 2 bases, with 11 bases separating them. From germline, CDR1 is LGHNA and CDR2 YNFKEQ. The CDR3 reads CASSQAHRETNEKLFF. The CDR3 DNA follows: TGTGCCAGCAGCCAAGCCCACAGGGAGACTAATGAAAAACTGTTTTTT.

This clone was picked up one time. The gene calls are TRBV7-9 and TRBJ2-7; D is perhaps TRBD1 (5 bases). CDR1 and CDR2 from the germline V gene are SEHNR and FQNEAQ (reference sequence). The CDR3 is 13 amino acids. The V end lost 3 bases, the J end lost 7 bases, and 13 bases lay between the germline ends. In DNA, the CDR3 is TGTGCCAGCAGCTTGGACACACCGTGGGAGCAGTACTTC. As protein: CASSLDTPWEQYF.

The chain carries TRBV13 and TRBJ2-2; no firm D call. This CDR3 region has 16 residues. Germline V gene lookup returns CDR1 PRHDT and CDR2 FYEKMQ (reference sequence). V lost 6 bases and J lost 0, with 14 bases in between. Here the CDR3 DNA reads TGTGCCAGCAGATATACCGTGGGCGCGAACACCGGGGAGCTGTTTTTT. It translates to CASRYTVGANTGELFF.

V is TRBV4-2 and J is TRBJ2-7, with 9 bases lining up with TRBD1. This CDR3 has 14 amino acids. Germline values: CDR1 LGHNA, CDR2 YNFKEQ. Unmatched junction bases numbered 5, after V lost 5 bases and J lost 3 bases. The CDR3 nucleotides are TGTGCCAGCAGCAAGGACAGGGGACGCTACGAGCAGTACTTC. Its protein product is CASSKDRGRYEQYF.

The chain links TRBV30 to TRBJ2-7; D might be TRBD2 (5 bases). The germline CDR1 and CDR2 sequences are GTSNPN and SVGIG (reference sequence). The CDR3 is 13 amino acids. V lost 2 bases to trimming and J lost 5 bases, with 13 bases between them. CDR3 loop: CAWSMRAWDEQYF. CDR3 sequence (DNA): TGTGCCTGGAGTATGAGGGCTTGGGACGAGCAGTACTTC.

V and J are TRBV5-1 and TRBJ2-2; D remains ambiguous. V gave up 4 bases and J gave up 3 bases, with 13 bases separating them. The CDR3 length is 15 residues. CDR1 is SGHRS, CDR2 YFSETQ, per germline. DNA for the CDR3: TGCGCCAGCAGCCACATGTGGCAGTACACCGGGGAGCTGTTTTTT. This gives the protein CASSHMWQYTGELFF.